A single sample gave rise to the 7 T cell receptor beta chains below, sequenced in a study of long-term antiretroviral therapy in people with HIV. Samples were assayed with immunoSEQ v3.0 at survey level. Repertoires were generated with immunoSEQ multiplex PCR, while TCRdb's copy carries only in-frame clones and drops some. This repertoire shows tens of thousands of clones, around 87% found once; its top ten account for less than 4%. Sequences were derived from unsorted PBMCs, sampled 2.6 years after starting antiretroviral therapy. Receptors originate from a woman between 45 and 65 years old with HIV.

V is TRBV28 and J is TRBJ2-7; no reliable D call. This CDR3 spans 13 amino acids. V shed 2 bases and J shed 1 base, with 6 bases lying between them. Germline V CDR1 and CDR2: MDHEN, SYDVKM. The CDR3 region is CASSLVRSYEQYF. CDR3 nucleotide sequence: TGTGCCAGCAGTTTAGTGCGATCCTACGAGCAGTACTTC.

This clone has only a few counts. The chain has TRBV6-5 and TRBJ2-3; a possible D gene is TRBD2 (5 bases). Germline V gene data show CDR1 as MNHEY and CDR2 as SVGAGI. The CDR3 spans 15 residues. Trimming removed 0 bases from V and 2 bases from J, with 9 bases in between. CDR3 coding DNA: TGTGCCAGCAGTTACTCCCGGGAAGACACAGATACGCAGTATTTT. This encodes CASSYSREDTDTQYF.

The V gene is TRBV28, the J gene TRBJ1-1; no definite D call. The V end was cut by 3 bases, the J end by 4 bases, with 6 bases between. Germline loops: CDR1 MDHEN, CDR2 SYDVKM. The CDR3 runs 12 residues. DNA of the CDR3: TGTGCCAGCAGTTTTACGGTCACTGAAGCTTTCTTT. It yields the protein CASSFTVTEAFF.

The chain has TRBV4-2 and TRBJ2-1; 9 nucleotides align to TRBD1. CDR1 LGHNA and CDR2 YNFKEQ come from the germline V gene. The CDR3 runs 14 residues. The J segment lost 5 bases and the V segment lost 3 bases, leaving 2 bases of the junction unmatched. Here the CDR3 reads CASSHWDRDNEQFF. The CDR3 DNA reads TGTGCCAGCAGCCACTGGGACAGGGACAATGAGCAGTTCTTC.

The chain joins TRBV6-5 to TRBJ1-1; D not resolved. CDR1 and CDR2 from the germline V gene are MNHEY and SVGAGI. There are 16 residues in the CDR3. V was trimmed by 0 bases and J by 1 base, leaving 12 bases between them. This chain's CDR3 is CASSYSILAKNTEAFF. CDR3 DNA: TGTGCCAGCAGTTACTCGATTTTGGCAAAGAACACTGAAGCTTTCTTT.

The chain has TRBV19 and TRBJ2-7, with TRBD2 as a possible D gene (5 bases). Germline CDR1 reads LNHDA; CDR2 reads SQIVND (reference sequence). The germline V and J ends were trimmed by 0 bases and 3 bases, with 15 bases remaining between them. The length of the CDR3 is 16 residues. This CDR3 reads CASSIDLTGTYYEQYF. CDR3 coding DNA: TGTGCCAGTAGTATAGATCTAACGGGAACATACTACGAGCAGTACTTC. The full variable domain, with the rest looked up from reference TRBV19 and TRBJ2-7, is DGGITQSPKYLFRKEGQNVTLSCEQNLNHDAMYWYRQDPGQGLRLIYYSQIVNDFQKGDIAEGYSVSREKKESFPLTVTSAQKNPTAFYLCASSIDLTGTYYEQYFGPGTRLTVT.

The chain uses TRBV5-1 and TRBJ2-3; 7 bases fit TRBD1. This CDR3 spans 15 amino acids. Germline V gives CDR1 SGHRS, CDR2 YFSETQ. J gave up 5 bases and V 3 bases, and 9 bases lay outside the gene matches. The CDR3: CASSSDRARIDTQYF. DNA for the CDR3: TGCGCCAGCAGCTCCGACAGGGCCCGAATAGATACGCAGTATTTT.